This is a list of T cell receptor beta chains from one sample in a study. Sequenced by immunoSEQ multiplex PCR; TCRdb stores in-frame clones only, minus some. Found here are approximately 70,000 clones, around 93% of them singletons; the top ten hold 3.5% to 5.5%. The sequencing input was PBMCs. These receptors all come from a man aged 40-49 years with rheumatoid arthritis. CDR3s include the opening cysteine and the closing phenylalanine or tryptophan. A D gene is named only where the DNA matches it firmly. Size tells how often a clone was seen (once, few, many) or the class of an expanded clone, and some rows leave it out.

j_call v_call d_call clone_size cdr3_nt cdr3_aa
TRBJ2-7 TRBV10-3 - - TGTGCCATCAGTGAGTCTGGGGGTTTGAGGTCCTACGAGCAGTACTTC CAISESGGLRSYEQYF
TRBJ2-1 TRBV29-1 TRBD2 - TGCAGCGTTGTAGGGACTAGCGGGACCTACAATGAGCAGTTCTTC CSVVGTSGTYNEQFF
TRBJ1-4 TRBV5-4 TRBD1 - TGTGCCAGCAGCATGCGACAGGGACTTAATGAAAAACTGTTTTTT CASSMRQGLNEKLFF
TRBJ1-2 TRBV2 TRBD1 - TGTGCCAGCAGCGCGGGGACAGCCTCCTCACATAATGGCTACACCTTC CASSAGTASSHNGYTF
TRBJ2-7 TRBV4-2 TRBD2 - TGTGCCAGCAGCCAAGATATGGCGGGGGGATACTACGAGCAGTACTTC CASSQDMAGGYYEQYF
TRBJ2-3 TRBV28 - - TGTGCCAGCAGCCGGGACAGCACAGATACGCAGTATTTT CASSRDSTDTQYF
TRBJ1-5 TRBV18 - - TGTGCCAGCTCACCCCATTCCGATCAGCCCCAGCATTTT CASSPHSDQPQHF
TRBJ2-1 TRBV7-3 - - TGTGCCAGCAGTTCGGACAGAAGAAATGAGCAGTTCTTC CASSSDRRNEQFF
TRBJ2-3 TRBV5-1 TRBD1 - TGCGCCAGCAGCGACCCCGGGACAGGGGAATGGGCGGGGGACACAGATACGCAGTATTTT CASSDPGTGEWAGDTDTQYF
TRBJ1-3 TRBV5-6 - few TGTGCCAGCAGCTTGCGGCAGTGGGGCTCTGGAAACACCATATATTTT CASSLRQWGSGNTIYF
TRBJ2-7 TRBV2 - - TGTGCCAGCAGTGACCCGGCCTACGAGCAGTACTTC CASSDPAYEQYF
TRBJ1-1 TRBV7-2 - - TGTGCCAGCACGGGACGTAGGGGTTCGAACACTGAAGCTTTCTTT CASTGRRGSNTEAFF
TRBJ2-7 TRBV6-1 TRBD2 - TGTGCCAGCAGTGAAGCGCGACTAGCGGGAGTCTACGAGCAGTACTTC CASSEARLAGVYEQYF
TRBJ2-6 TRBV27 - - TGTGCCAGCAGTTTAAAAGGACCCTTCGTCTCTGGGGCCAACGTCCTGACTTTC CASSLKGPFVSGANVLTF
TRBJ1-5 TRBV2 TRBD1 few TGTGCCAGCGGCCTAGGGGGCCTTAGCAATCAGCCCCAGCATTTT CASGLGGLSNQPQHF
TRBJ1-3 TRBV11-2 - - TGTGCCAGCAGCCCCGGACAGCATGGAAACACCATATATTTT CASSPGQHGNTIYF
TRBJ2-1 TRBV6-2/TRBV6-3 - - TGTGCCAGCAGTTACTTAGGGTATGAGCAGTTCTTC CASSYLGYEQFF
TRBJ1-5 TRBV19 - - TGTGCCAGTACTGAACTAAATCGCCCCGATCAGCCCCAGCATTTT CASTELNRPDQPQHF
TRBJ2-1 TRBV30 TRBD1 - TGTGCCTGGACCTTGACAGGGGGCTCCTACAATGAGCAGTTCTTC CAWTLTGGSYNEQFF
TRBJ2-7 TRBV6-5 TRBD1 - TGTGCCAGCAGTAAACGGACAGGGGGCTACGAGCAGTACTTC CASSKRTGGYEQYF
TRBJ2-7 TRBV11-2 - - TGTGCCAGCAGCCTAGGGGTCCAGGGTAGGCACGAGCAGTACTTC CASSLGVQGRHEQYF
TRBJ2-7 TRBV28 TRBD1 - TGTGCCAGCACCGACAGGGACTACGAGCAGTACTTC CASTDRDYEQYF
TRBJ1-1 TRBV25-1 - - TGTGCCAGCAGACACACCTCCCCGGCTATGAACACTGAAGCTTTCTTT CASRHTSPAMNTEAFF
TRBJ1-2 TRBV18 - - TGTGCCAGCTCACCGCTAGGGGGGGAATACTATGGCTACACCTTC CASSPLGGEYYGYTF
TRBJ2-7 TRBV5-1 - - TGCGCCAGCAGCCCCCAACAGGGGACTTCCTACGAGCAGTACTTC CASSPQQGTSYEQYF
TRBJ2-7 TRBV7-8 - once TGTGCCAGCAGCTTAGCTTCAAGGAACAGGTCCCGCTCCTACGAGCAGTACTTC CASSLASRNRSRSYEQYF
TRBJ2-7 TRBV30 - - TGTGCCTGGAGTGTTTACCCCGGCAGTTCCTACGAGCAGTACTTC CAWSVYPGSSYEQYF
TRBJ2-7 TRBV9 - - TGTGCCAGCAGCGTAGGCGGACTGAGCTCCTACGAGCAGTACTTC CASSVGGLSSYEQYF
TRBJ2-7 TRBV5-6 TRBD1 - TGTGCCAGCAGCCGGTCGACAGGGGTGTGGTACGAGCAGTACTTC CASSRSTGVWYEQYF
TRBJ1-5 TRBV19 TRBD1 - TGTGCCAGTAGTATACCCTGGACAGGGGGCAATCAGCCCCAGCATTTT CASSIPWTGGNQPQHF
TRBJ2-7 TRBV3-1/TRBV3-2 TRBD1 - TGTGCCAGCAGCCGCACCCGACAGGGGGCTTACGAGCAGTACTTC CASSRTRQGAYEQYF
TRBJ1-6 TRBV30 - - TGTGCCTGGACTTTGGGGAATTCACCCCTCCACTTT CAWTLGNSPLHF
TRBJ2-7 TRBV6-5 - - TGTGCCAGCAGTTACGGGGGTTTGGACGAGCAGTACTTC CASSYGGLDEQYF
TRBJ2-3 TRBV28 TRBD2 - TGTGCCAGCAGTTCCTTACTAGCGGGAGGAACGGATACGCAGTATTTT CASSSLLAGGTDTQYF
TRBJ1-5 TRBV5-1 - few TGCGCCAGCAGCTTAGGAACAGGCCAGCCCCAGCATTTT CASSLGTGQPQHF
TRBJ1-2 TRBV7-9 - few TGTGCCAGCAGCTTAGTTCGGGGGCGAAAGGGCTACACCTTC CASSLVRGRKGYTF
TRBJ2-7 TRBV28 TRBD2 - TGTGCCAGCAGTCGGATTATAGCGGGAGCAAGCTACGAGCAGTACTTC CASSRIIAGASYEQYF
TRBJ2-1 TRBV9 TRBD2 - TGTGCCAGCAGCGTAGACTCGGGCGGGGGGACCCGGGTTGAGCAGTTCTTC CASSVDSGGGTRVEQFF
TRBJ2-7 TRBV20-1 - - TGCAGTGCTAGTCCCCGGAGACTGGTCTCCGAGCAGTACTTC CSASPRRLVSEQYF
TRBJ1-3 TRBV7-9 TRBD1 - TGTGCCAGCAGCGCACAGGGGGCGTCGGGAAACACCATATATTTT CASSAQGASGNTIYF
TRBJ1-6 TRBV27 TRBD1 - TGTGCCAGCAGCGATCGGACAGGGGCTATCTATAATTCACCCCTCCACTTT CASSDRTGAIYNSPLHF
TRBJ2-7 TRBV6-2/TRBV6-3 - - TGTGCCAGCAGTTACGCGCAGGGGTCCTACGAGCAGTACTTC CASSYAQGSYEQYF
TRBJ2-1 TRBV3-1/TRBV3-2 TRBD1 - TGTGCCAGCAGCCCTGTCCGGGACAGGGGCACTGAGCAGTTCTTC CASSPVRDRGTEQFF
TRBJ1-1 TRBV27 TRBD1 - TGTGCCAGCAGTTTAACAGGGGGGAGAACTGAAGCTTTCTTT CASSLTGGRTEAFF
TRBJ2-1 TRBV7-3 - - TGTGCCAGCAGCGTAAGGGAGGGGGAGGAGCAGTTCTTC CASSVREGEEQFF
TRBJ2-7 TRBV7-3 - once TGTGCCAGCAGCTTAGGCAGGGGCGGAAACTACGAGCAGTACTTC CASSLGRGGNYEQYF
TRBJ2-7 TRBV5-6 - - TGTGCCAGCAGCTTGCGGGGGATGCCCTACGAGCAGTACTTC CASSLRGMPYEQYF
TRBJ1-2 TRBV30 TRBD1 - TGTGCCTGGAGAGCGGGACAGGGGCTCTATGGCTACACCTTC CAWRAGQGLYGYTF
TRBJ2-1 TRBV7-2 TRBD2 once TGTGCCAGCAGCTTCTTAGCGGGGGGCCCCGGGCAGTTCTTC CASSFLAGGPGQFF
TRBJ2-7 TRBV5-8 TRBD1 - TGTGCCAGCAGCCTAGGACAGGTCTACGAGCAGTACTTC CASSLGQVYEQYF
TRBJ2-3 TRBV7-2 TRBD2 - TGTGCCAGCAGGCCCAGGGTAGCGGGAGGCTCTACGCAGTATTTT CASRPRVAGGSTQYF
TRBJ2-3 TRBV15 TRBD1 - TGTGCCACCAGCAGAGATTCCACAGGGGGAACAGATACGCAGTATTTT CATSRDSTGGTDTQYF
TRBJ1-1 TRBV30 - - TGTGCCTGGGAAACCGGGACTGGGAACACTGAAGCTTTCTTT CAWETGTGNTEAFF